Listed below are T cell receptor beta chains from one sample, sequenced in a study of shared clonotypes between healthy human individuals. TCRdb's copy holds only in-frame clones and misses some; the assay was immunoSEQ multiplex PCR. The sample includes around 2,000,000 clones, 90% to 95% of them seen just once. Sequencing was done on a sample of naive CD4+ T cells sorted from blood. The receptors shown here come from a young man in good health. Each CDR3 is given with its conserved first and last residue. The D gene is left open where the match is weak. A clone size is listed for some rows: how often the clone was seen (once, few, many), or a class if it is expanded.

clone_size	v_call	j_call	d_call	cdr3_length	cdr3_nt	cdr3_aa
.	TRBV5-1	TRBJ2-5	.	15	TGCGCCAGCAGCTTGGCGGCAGGGGGGCAAGAGACCCAGTACTTC	CASSLAAGGQETQYF
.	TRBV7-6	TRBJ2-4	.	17	TGTGCCAGCAGCTTAGCCGACAGAGCGCGAGCCAAAAACATTCAGTACTTC	CASSLADRARAKNIQYF
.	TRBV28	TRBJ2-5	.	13	TGTGCCAGCAGGGACTCGCCAATAGAGACCCAGTACTTC	CASRDSPIETQYF
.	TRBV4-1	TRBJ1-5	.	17	TGCGCCAGCAGCCCGGGCGGCCGTGAGCGAGACAATCAGCCCCAGCATTTT	CASSPGGRERDNQPQHF
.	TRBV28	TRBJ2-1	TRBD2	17	TGTGCCAGCAGCGGACTAGCGGGGATGAGCTCCTACAATGAGCAGTTCTTC	CASSGLAGMSSYNEQFF
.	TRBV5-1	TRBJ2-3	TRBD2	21	TGCGCCAGCAGCCACCCCAGATCCTGGCGGGGGACGGATTCTAGCACAGATACGCAGTATTTT	CASSHPRSWRGTDSSTDTQYF
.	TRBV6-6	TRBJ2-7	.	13	TGTGCCAGCAACGGACCGATCTCCTACGAGCAGTACTTC	CASNGPISYEQYF
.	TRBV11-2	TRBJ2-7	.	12	TGTGCCAGCAGCCAACAGGGAGGCGAGCAGTACTTC	CASSQQGGEQYF
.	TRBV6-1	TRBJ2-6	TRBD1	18	TGTGCCAGCAGTGCTCGACAGGGGGCGAACGCTGGGGCCAACGTCCTGACTTTC	CASSARQGANAGANVLTF
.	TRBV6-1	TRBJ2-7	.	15	TGTGCCAGCAGTGAAAATGGTCACAGGGCCTACGAGCAGTACTTC	CASSENGHRAYEQYF
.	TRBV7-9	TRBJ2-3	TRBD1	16	TGTGCCAGCAGCCTAGGACAGGGGCTGGGTCAAGGTACGCAGTATTTT	CASSLGQGLGQGTQYF
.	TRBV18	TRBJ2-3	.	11	TGTGCCAGCTCACTGCTAGATACGCAGTATTTT	CASSLLDTQYF
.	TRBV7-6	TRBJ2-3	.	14	TGTGCCAGCAGTTTCGGGGGAGGCACAGATACGCAGTATTTT	CASSFGGGTDTQYF
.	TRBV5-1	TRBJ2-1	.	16	TGCGCCAGCAGCCCCGACAACATAGGGACCGCGGATGAGCAGTTCTTC	CASSPDNIGTADEQFF
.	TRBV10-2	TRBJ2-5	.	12	TGCGCCAGCAGTGAGTCCGTAGAGACCCAGTACTTC	CASSESVETQYF
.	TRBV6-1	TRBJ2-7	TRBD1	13	TGTGCCAGCAGCGGACAGGCGTTCTACGAGCAGTACTTC	CASSGQAFYEQYF
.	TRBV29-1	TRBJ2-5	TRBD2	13	TGCAGCTTCTTGCGGGGGGCCCAAGAGACCCAGTACTTC	CSFLRGAQETQYF
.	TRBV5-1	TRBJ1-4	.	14	TGCGCCAGCCGGGAAGGGAGGACTAATGAAAAACTGTTTTTT	CASREGRTNEKLFF
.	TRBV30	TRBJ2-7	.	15	TGTGCCTGGAGTACTGGAAAGATCGGCCCCTACGAGCAGTACTTC	CAWSTGKIGPYEQYF
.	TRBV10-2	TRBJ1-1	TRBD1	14	TGCGCCAGCAGATCGGGACAGGCGAACACTGAAGCTTTCTTT	CASRSGQANTEAFF
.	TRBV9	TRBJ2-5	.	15	TGTGCCAGCAGCCAAAGTCCCTCCCTGGTAGAGACCCAGTACTTC	CASSQSPSLVETQYF
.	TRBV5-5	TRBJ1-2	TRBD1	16	TGTGCCAGCAGCGCCCAGGGGGACGCAGGCCCAAGAGGCTACACCTTC	CASSAQGDAGPRGYTF
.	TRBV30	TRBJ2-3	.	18	TGTGCCGGGGTAGGAGGGAGCCCAACCTCACCTAGCACAGATACGCAGTATTTT	CAGVGGSPTSPSTDTQYF
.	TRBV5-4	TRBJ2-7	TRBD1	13	TGTGCCAGCCGGACAGGTAGCTCCTACGAGCAGTACTTC	CASRTGSSYEQYF
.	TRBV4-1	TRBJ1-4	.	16	TGCGCCAGCAGCCAAGAGTCGAGGGCAACTAATGAAAAACTGTTTTTT	CASSQESRATNEKLFF
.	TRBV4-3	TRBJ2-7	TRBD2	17	TGCGCCAGCAGCCAAGAAGTTCCCGGGACTAGCGCGTACGAGCAGTACTTC	CASSQEVPGTSAYEQYF
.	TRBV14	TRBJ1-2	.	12	TGTGCCAGCAGCCAAGACTGGAGGGGCTACACCTTC	CASSQDWRGYTF
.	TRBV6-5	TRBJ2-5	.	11	TGTGCCAGCAGTTCCGGGGAGACCCAGTACTTC	CASSSGETQYF
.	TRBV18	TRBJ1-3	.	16	TGTGCCAGCTCACCAAACAGCTTCGTCTCTGGAAACACCATATATTTT	CASSPNSFVSGNTIYF
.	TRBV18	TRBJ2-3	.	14	TGTGCCAGCTCACCCGGGAATCCCACAGATACGCAGTATTTT	CASSPGNPTDTQYF
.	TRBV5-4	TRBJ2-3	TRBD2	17	TGTGCCAGCAGCTTTGGGACTAGCGGGACTAGCACAGATACGCAGTATTTT	CASSFGTSGTSTDTQYF
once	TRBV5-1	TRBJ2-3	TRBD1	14	TGCGCCAGCAGCGGGATGACAGGGGTAGATACGCAGTATTTT	CASSGMTGVDTQYF
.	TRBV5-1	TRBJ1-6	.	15	TGCGCCAGCAGCTATGACACAGTATCAGATTCACCCCTCCACTTT	CASSYDTVSDSPLHF
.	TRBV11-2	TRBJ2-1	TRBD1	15	TGTGCCAGCACCCCGTCGGTACAGGGGTACAATGAGCAGTTCTTC	CASTPSVQGYNEQFF
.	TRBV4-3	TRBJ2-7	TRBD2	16	TGCGCCAGCAGCCCTAGTGCCAGCGGGAGCTCCTCCGAGCAGTACTTC	CASSPSASGSSSEQYF
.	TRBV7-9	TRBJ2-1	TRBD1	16	TGTGCCAGCAGCTTAGGACCGGGACAGGGGACCGATGAGCAGTTCTTC	CASSLGPGQGTDEQFF
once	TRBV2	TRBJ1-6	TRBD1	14	TGTGCCAGCGGACAGGGGAATGGTAATTCACCCCTCCACTTT	CASGQGNGNSPLHF
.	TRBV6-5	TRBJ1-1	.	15	TGTGCCAGCAGTTCTACAGGGCTGGTCGGCACTGAAGCTTTCTTT	CASSSTGLVGTEAFF